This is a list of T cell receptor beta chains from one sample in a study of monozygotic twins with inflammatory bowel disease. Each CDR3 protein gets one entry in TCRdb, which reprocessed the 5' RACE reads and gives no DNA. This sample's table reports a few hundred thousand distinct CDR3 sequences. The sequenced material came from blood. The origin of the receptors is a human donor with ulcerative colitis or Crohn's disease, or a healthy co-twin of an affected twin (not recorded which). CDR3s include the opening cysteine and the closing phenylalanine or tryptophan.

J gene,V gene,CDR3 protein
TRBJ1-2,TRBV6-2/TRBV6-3,CASLSLGHYGYTF
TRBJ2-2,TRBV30,CAWSVRKGANTGELFF
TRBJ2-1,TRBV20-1,CSARAHTSGGNNEQFF
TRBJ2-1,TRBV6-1,CASSGESGELYNEQFF
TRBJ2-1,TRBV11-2,CASSLVDRVGHQFF
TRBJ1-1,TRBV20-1,CSAGLRGTTEAFF
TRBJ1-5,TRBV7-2,CASSLENSPSSPQHF
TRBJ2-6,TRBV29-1,CSVVGRGSSGANVLTF
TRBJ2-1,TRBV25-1,CAGSEYRAGGPGNEQFF
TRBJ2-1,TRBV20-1,CSAVGGGPGDEQFF
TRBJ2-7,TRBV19,CASTAGTGAYEQYF
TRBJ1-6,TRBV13,CASSPVRNSSYNSPLHF
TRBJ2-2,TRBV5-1,CASSPRGQIVSNTGELFF
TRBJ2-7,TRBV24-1,CATSDPEAGVYEQYF
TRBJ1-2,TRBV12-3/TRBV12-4,CASSLGTGQGYTF
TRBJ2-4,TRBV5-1,CASSLGFPDPNIQYF
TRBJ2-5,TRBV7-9,CASSLGLAGEPKETQYF
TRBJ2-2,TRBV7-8,CASSLAFWRETGTGELFF
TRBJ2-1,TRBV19,CASSTAEYNEQFF
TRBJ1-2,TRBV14,CASSPLGQGHYGYTF
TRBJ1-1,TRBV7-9,CASSLSGSPNTEAFF
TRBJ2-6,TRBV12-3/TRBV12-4,CASRTQGVGANVLTF
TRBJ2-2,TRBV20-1,CSARAPTGFTGELFF
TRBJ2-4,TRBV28,CASSLGFLNIQYF
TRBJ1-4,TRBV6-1,CASSDLWTGIRTNEKLFF
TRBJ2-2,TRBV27,CASSFREFSGELFF
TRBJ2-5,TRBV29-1,CSVEERAGTQYF
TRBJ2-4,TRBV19,CASSQYGQPTLAKNIQYF
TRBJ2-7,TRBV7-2,CASSLAVAGGSYEQYF
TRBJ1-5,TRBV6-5,CASSYKRGGNQPQHF
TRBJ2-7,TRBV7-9,CASSLSGTSGSEQYF
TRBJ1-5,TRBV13,CASSKGSGQAPQHF
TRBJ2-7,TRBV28,CATVMPGGSYEQYF
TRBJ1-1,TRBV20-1,CSARDAGGFTEAFF
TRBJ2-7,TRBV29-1,CSVLTGMGYEQYF
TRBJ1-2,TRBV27,CASSLGGGTVFYGYTF
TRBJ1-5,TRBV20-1,CSASEGLNQPQHF
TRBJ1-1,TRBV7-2,CASSLGGINTEAFF
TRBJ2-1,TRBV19,CASTDPGGNNYNEQFF
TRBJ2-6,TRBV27,CASSSRPRGISGANVLTF
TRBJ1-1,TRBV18,CASSPPSGLGLGRTEAFF